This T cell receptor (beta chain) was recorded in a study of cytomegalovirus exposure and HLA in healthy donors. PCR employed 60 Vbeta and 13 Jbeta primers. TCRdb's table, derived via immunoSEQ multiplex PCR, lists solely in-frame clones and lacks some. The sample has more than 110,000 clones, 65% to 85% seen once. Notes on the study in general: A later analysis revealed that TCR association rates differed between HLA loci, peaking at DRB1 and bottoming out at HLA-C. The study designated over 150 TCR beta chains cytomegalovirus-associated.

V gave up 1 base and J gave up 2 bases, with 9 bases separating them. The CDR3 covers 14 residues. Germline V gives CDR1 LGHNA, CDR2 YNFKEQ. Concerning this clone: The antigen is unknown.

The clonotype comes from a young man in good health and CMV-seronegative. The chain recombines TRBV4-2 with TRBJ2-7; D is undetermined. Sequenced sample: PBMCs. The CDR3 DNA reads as TGTGCCAGCAGCCAAGCCGGCACTACCTACGAGCAGTACTTC. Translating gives CASSQAGTTYEQYF.